This T cell receptor (beta chain) was sequenced for a study of response to subunit inactivated influenza vaccine. Overall study findings and caveats: The authors proposed limited new T cell recruitment per seasonal influenza vaccination.

MiXCR, applied by TCRdb to the RT-PCR reads, yields one record per CDR3 protein. Among roughly 790,000 distinct CDR3 sequences listed, roughly 20% were seen once. A word on this clonotype: As yet, its antigen is unknown.

The CDR3 extends over 15 amino acids. CDR1 SGHTA and CDR2 FQGTGA come from the germline V gene. Trimming cost V 5 bases and J 4 bases, with 14 bases left between them. This TCR was sampled from a man aged 45-60 years who received an inactivated influenza vaccine. The chain has TRBV7-3 and TRBJ2-2; TRBD2 is a possible D gene (6 bases). The sequencing used PBMCs from blood, collected 4 to 6 days after vaccination. In nucleotides, the CDR3 is TGTGCCAGCAGCCCGGCGGGACTCTCCACCGGGGAGCTGTTTTTT. This sequence encodes CASSPAGLSTGELFF.